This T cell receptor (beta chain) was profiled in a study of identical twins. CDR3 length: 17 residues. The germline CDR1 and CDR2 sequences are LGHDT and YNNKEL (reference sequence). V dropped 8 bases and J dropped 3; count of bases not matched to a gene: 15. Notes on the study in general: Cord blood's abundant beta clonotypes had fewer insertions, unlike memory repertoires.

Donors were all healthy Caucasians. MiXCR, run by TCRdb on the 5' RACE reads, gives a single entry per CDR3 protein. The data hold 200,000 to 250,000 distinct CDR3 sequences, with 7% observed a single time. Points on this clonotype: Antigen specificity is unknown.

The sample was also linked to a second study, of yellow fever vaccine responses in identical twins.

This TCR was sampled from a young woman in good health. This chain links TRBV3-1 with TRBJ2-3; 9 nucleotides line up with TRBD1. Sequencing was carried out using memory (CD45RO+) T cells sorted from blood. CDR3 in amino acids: CASGTGRYSSRTDTQYF. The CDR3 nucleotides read TGTGCCAGCGGGACAGGGAGGTATTCCAGCCGGACAGATACGCAGTATTTT.